This passage covers 23 T cell receptor beta chains from one sample sequenced in a study of cytomegalovirus exposure and HLA in healthy donors. Data came from immunoSEQ multiplex PCR; TCRdb stores just in-frame clones and leaves some out. The table has around 220,000 clones, over 70% seen once. Sequenced input: PBMCs. The receptors originated from a woman aged 25 to 39 in good health and CMV-seropositive.

CDR3 sequence: CASSFPDTQYF. Written as DNA, the CDR3 is TGTGCCAGCAGCTTCCCAGATACGCAGTATTTT. The chain joins TRBV11-2 to TRBJ2-3; D remains ambiguous. The germline V gene encodes CDR1 SGHAT and CDR2 FQNNGV. V shed 3 bases and J shed 4 bases, with 2 bases lying between them. The CDR3 runs 11 residues.

The chain carries TRBV5-1 and TRBJ2-3; the match to TRBD1 covers 9 bases. The CDR3 sequence is 15 residues long. Per germline, CDR1 SGHRS and CDR2 YFSETQ. The J segment lost 3 bases and the V segment lost 4 bases, leaving 6 bases of the junction unmatched. CDR3 nucleotide sequence: TGCGCCAGCAGCCAGATCGGGACAGGGACAGATACGCAGTATTTT. Its protein is CASSQIGTGTDTQYF.

This clone was seen only a few times. The chain links TRBV28 to TRBJ1-2; 8 nucleotides line up with TRBD1. Germline trimming cut 4 bases from V and 3 bases from J; bases unmatched to any gene: 10. The CDR3 has 16 residues. Germline V gene data show CDR1 as MDHEN and CDR2 as SYDVKM. DNA of the CDR3: TGTGCCAGCAGTTCCCCCGCCAGGGGGCGAGACTATGGCTACACCTTC. It codes for CASSSPARGRDYGYTF.

The chain joins TRBV9 to TRBJ1-4; weak D call: TRBD1 (6 bases). V shed 2 bases and J shed 4 bases, with 9 bases lying between them. This CDR3 is built from 14 residues. Germline CDR1 and CDR2: SGDLS and YYNGEE. The CDR3 DNA follows: TGTGCCAGCAGCGTCGGACAGTATAATGAAAAACTGTTTTTT. Protein product: CASSVGQYNEKLFF.

V is TRBV5-1 and J is TRBJ1-2, with 7 bases aligning to TRBD1. The CDR3 is 17 residues long. The ends lost 4 bases at V and 4 bases at J; junction bases unmatched: 16. Germline CDR1 and CDR2: SGHRS and YFSETQ. In DNA form, the CDR3 reads TGCGCCAGCAGCCCCGGGACAGCCCGTCATCCCCTCTATGGCTACACCTTC. This sequence encodes CASSPGTARHPLYGYTF. The whole variable domain, remainder taken from reference TRBV5-1 and TRBJ1-2, is KAGVTQTPRYLIKTRGQQVTLSCSPISGHRSVSWYQQTPGQGLQFLFEYFSETQRNKGNFPGRFSGRQFSNSRSEMNVSTLELGDSALYLCASSPGTARHPLYGYTFGSGTRLTVV.

The rearrangement uses TRBV11-3 and TRBJ2-7; TRBD2 matches at 9 bases. The CDR3 sequence is 16 residues long. V was clipped by 5 bases and J by 2 bases; unmatched bases: 10. Germline V CDR1 and CDR2: SGHNT, YENEEA. The CDR3 loop is CASSPSNSGSAYEQYF. The CDR3 DNA is TGTGCCAGCAGCCCGAGTAATAGCGGGAGTGCCTACGAGCAGTACTTC.

The CDR3: CASSFGQGAPQETQYF. Written as DNA, the CDR3 is TGTGCCAGCAGTTTCGGACAGGGAGCCCCTCAAGAGACCCAGTACTTC. The V and J genes are TRBV27 and TRBJ2-5; TRBD1 matches 8 bases. This CDR3 has 16 amino acids. Per germline, CDR1 MNHEY and CDR2 SMNVEV (reference sequence). V was clipped by 3 bases and J by 2 bases; unmatched bases: 8.

This sequence joins TRBV11-3 and TRBJ1-1, with a possible D match to TRBD1 (5 bases). Per germline, CDR1 SGHNT and CDR2 YENEEA. Trimming took off 0 bases at V and 3 bases at J, with 8 bases between the two ends. The length of the CDR3 is 14 residues. CDR3 protein: CASSLDWGDTEAFF. In nucleotides, the CDR3 is TGTGCCAGCAGCTTAGATTGGGGGGACACTGAAGCTTTCTTT.

The rearrangement uses TRBV21-1 and TRBJ1-5. TRBV21-1 is designated a pseudogene. This CDR3 comprises 14 residues. The CDR3 DNA sequence: TGTGCCAGCACCGAGGGGCGCGTCTGTCAGCCCCAGCATTTT. Its translation: CASTEGRVCQPQHF.

The V call is TRBV6-1, the J call TRBJ1-2; no clear D. CDR3 length: 14 amino acids. CDR1 and CDR2 from the germline V gene are MNHNS and SASEGT. Trimming took 6 bases from V and 5 from J, leaving 16 bases between them. CDR3 region: CASRPELWEYGYTF. CDR3 nucleotides: TGTGCCAGCAGGCCAGAATTGTGGGAGTATGGCTACACCTTC.

The CDR3 sequence is CASSLGPNAGTGELFF. CDR3 sequence (DNA): TGTGCCAGCAGCTTAGGCCCTAACGCTGGCACCGGGGAGCTGTTTTTT. V and J are TRBV13 and TRBJ2-2; no firm D call. Germline CDR1 and CDR2: PRHDT and FYEKMQ (reference sequence). V was pared by 0 bases and J by 4 bases, with 12 bases between. The CDR3 has 16 residues.

The rearrangement uses TRBV27 and TRBJ1-1, with a possible D match to TRBD1 (5 bases). V was cut by 3 bases and J by 5 bases, with 10 bases left in between. Germline CDR1 reads MNHEY; CDR2 reads SMNVEV (reference sequence). CDR3 length: 13 amino acids. CDR3 amino acids: CASSFGATTEAFF. The CDR3 DNA sequence: TGTGCCAGCAGTTTCGGGGCCACTACTGAAGCTTTCTTT.

This clone came up a few times. The V call is TRBV7-2, the J call TRBJ1-5; no definite D call. This CDR3 region has 14 residues. Germline lookup yields CDR1 SGHTA and CDR2 FQGNSA. Deletions cut 2 bases from V and 0 bases from J, with 5 bases between. The CDR3, as DNA: TGTGCCAGCAGCTTATCAAATAGCAATCAGCCCCAGCATTTT. This codes for CASSLSNSNQPQHF.

V and J are TRBV9 and TRBJ2-1, with 8 bases fitting TRBD2. CDR3 size: 15 residues. The V gene end was trimmed by 2 bases and the J gene end by 6 bases; junction bases not matched to a gene: 7. CDR1 and CDR2 (germline): SGDLS, YYNGEE. The CDR3 here is CASSVFTGTSNEQFF. The CDR3 DNA reads as TGTGCCAGCAGCGTCTTTACCGGGACTAGCAATGAGCAGTTCTTC.

V usage is TRBV29-1 and J usage is TRBJ2-3; perhaps TRBD2 as D (6 bases). The CDR3 runs 13 residues. With 7 bases removed from V and 2 bases from J, the gap between germline ends came to 13 bases. Germline values: CDR1 SQVTM, CDR2 ANQGSEA. The DNA for the CDR3 is TGCAGCGCAGAGGGCGGGGCCACAGATACGCAGTATTTT. This encodes CSAEGGATDTQYF.

V and J are TRBV7-2 and TRBJ1-1, with D perhaps matching TRBD1 (5 bases). The V end was cut by 1 base, the J end by 0 bases, with 12 bases between. Germline V gene sequence: CDR1 SGHTA, CDR2 FQGNSA. The CDR3 is 16 residues long. The DNA of the CDR3 is TGTGCCAGCAGCTTAGTAGGTGGGGGTATGAACACTGAAGCTTTCTTT. As protein: CASSLVGGGMNTEAFF.

The CDR3 spells CASSYSTGGTYGYTF. The CDR3 DNA sequence: TGTGCCAGCAGTTACTCGACTGGGGGCACCTATGGCTACACCTTC. The J gene is TRBJ1-2, the V gene TRBV6-5, with D possibly being TRBD1 (6 bases). The germline V and J ends were trimmed by 0 bases and 4 bases, with 12 bases remaining between them. The length of the CDR3 is 15 residues. The V gene's germline CDR1 is MNHEY and CDR2 SVGAGI.

The chain links TRBV6-5 to TRBJ2-6, with a possible D match to TRBD1 (5 bases). V lost 6 bases, J lost 2 bases, and 8 bases lay in between. Germline CDR1 and CDR2: MNHEY and SVGAGI. The CDR3 is 14 residues long. CDR3 sequence (DNA): TGTGCCAGCAGGCAGGGAACTGGGGCCAACGTCCTGACTTTC. The encoded protein is CASRQGTGANVLTF.

The rearrangement links TRBV29-1 to TRBJ2-1, with 10 bases that match TRBD2. Germline trimming cut 4 bases from V and 0 bases from J; bases unmatched to any gene: 3. CDR1 SQVTM and CDR2 ANQGSEA come from the germline V gene. CDR3 length equals 15 residues. The CDR3 is CSVVRLAGSYNEQFF. The CDR3 nucleotides read TGCAGCGTTGTCCGACTAGCGGGCTCCTACAATGAGCAGTTCTTC.

The chain uses TRBV30 and TRBJ2-1; D is tentatively TRBD1 or TRBD2 (5 bases each). Trimming removed 1 base at V and 13 bases at J, with 11 bases between. Germline CDR1 GTSNPN, CDR2 SVGIG (reference sequence). This CDR3 comprises 11 residues. This CDR3 is CAWSDRDRQFF. In DNA form, the CDR3 reads TGTGCCTGGAGTGACCGGGACCGTCAGTTCTTC.

This chain uses TRBV9 with TRBJ1-2; possible D gene TRBD1, 6 bases. V lost 4 bases to trimming and J lost 4 bases, with 11 bases between them. The CDR3 sequence is 13 residues long. The germline gives CDR1 SGDLS, CDR2 YYNGEE. The CDR3 region is CASSPGGPYGYTF. DNA of the CDR3: TGTGCCAGCAGCCCTGGGGGGCCCTATGGCTACACCTTC.

This clone turned up a few times. The rearrangement links TRBV4-3 to TRBJ2-1, with D possibly being TRBD1 (6 bases). This CDR3 comprises 13 residues. Germline loops: CDR1 LGHNA, CDR2 YSLEER. Trimming removed 2 bases from V and 9 bases from J, with 11 bases in between. The CDR3 nucleotides are TGCGCCAGCAGCCAACAACAGGGACCTGAGCAGTTCTTC. As protein: CASSQQQGPEQFF.

V and J are TRBV9 and TRBJ2-3; 8 nucleotides line up with TRBD2. V gave up 2 bases and J gave up 2 bases; unmatched junction bases: 4. This CDR3 comprises 15 residues. CDR1 SGDLS and CDR2 YYNGEE come from the germline V gene. The CDR3 protein is CASSVTGGVTDTQYF. CDR3 DNA sequence: TGTGCCAGCAGCGTCACCGGGGGGGTCACAGATACGCAGTATTTT.